The following is a T cell receptor beta chain sequence with its context. The study assigned cohorts using participant-reported clinical history. Donors in Cohort 3 who had recovered were those with two negative PCRs, healthcare professional clearance, or resolution of their symptoms. The data originate from a study of blood T cell repertoires in COVID-19. Study context: The United States, Italy and Spain were the sources of the acute and convalescent COVID-19 samples.

Per the authors' pipeline: Estimated nucleated cell counts came from reference gene primer amplification. The method was immunoSEQ multiplex PCR; TCRdb's version includes in-frame clones alone and lacks a portion of them. The DNA gave D and trimming, while V, J and clone size come from that table. The profile shows approximately 150,000 clones, just under 85% of them singletons. Germline lookup yields CDR1 WNHNN and CDR2 SYGVQD (reference sequence). The CDR3 runs 15 residues. The V gene end was trimmed by 6 bases and the J gene end by 1 base; junction bases not matched to a gene: 8. Sequencing was done on a sample of PBMCs or T cells enriched from blood (not recorded which). The sequence was collected from a woman aged 40-49 years who had recovered from COVID-19. The rearrangement uses TRBV10-1 and TRBJ1-1, with 7 nucleotides matching TRBD1. CDR3 nucleotide sequence: TGCGCCAGCAGGCAGAGGAGGGACAGGAACACTGAAGCTTTCTTT. Its protein is CASRQRRDRNTEAFF.